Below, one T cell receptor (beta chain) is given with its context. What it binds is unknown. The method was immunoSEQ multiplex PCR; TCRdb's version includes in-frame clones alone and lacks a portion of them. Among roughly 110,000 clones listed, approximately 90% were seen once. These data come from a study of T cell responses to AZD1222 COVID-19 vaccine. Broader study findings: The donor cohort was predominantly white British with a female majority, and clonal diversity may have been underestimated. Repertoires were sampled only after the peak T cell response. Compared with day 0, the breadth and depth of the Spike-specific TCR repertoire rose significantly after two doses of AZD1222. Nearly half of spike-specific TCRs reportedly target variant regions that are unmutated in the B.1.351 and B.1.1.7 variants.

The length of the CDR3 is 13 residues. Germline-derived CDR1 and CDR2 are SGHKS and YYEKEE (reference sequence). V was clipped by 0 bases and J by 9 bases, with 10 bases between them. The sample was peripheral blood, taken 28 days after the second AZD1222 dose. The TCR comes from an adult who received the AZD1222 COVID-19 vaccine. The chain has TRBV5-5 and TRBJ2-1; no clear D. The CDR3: CASSLGVSGEQFF. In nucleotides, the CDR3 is TGTGCCAGCAGCTTGGGCGTTTCAGGTGAGCAGTTCTTC.